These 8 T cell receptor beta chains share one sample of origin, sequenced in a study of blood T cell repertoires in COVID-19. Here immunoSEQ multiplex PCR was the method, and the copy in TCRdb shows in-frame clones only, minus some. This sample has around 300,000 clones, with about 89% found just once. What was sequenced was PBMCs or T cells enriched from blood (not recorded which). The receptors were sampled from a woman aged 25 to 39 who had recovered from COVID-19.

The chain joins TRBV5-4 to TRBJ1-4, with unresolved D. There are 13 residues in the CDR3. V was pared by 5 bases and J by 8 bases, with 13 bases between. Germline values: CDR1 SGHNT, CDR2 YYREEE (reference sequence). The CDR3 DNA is TGTGCCAGCAGTCCGGTCCCGGGAGAAAAACTGTTTTTT. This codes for CASSPVPGEKLFF.

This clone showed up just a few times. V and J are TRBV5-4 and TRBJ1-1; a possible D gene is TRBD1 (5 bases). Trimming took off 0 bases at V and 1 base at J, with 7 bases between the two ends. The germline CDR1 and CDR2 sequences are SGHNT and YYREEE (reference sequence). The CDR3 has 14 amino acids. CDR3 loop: CASSLARGNTEAFF. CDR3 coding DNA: TGTGCCAGCAGCTTGGCAAGGGGGAACACTGAAGCTTTCTTT.

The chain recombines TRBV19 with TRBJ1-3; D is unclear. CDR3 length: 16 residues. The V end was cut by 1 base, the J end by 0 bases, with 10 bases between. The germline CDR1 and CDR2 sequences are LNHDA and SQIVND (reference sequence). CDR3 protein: CASSIGASYSGNTIYF. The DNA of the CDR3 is TGTGCCAGTAGTATAGGGGCGAGCTACTCTGGAAACACCATATATTTT.

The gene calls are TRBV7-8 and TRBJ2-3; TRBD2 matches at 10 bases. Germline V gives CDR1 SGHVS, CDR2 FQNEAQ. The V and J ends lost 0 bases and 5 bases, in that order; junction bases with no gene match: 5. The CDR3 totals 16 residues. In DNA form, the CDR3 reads TGTGCCAGCAGCTTAGCGCTGACTAGCGGGTTAGATACGCAGTATTTT. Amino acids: CASSLALTSGLDTQYF.

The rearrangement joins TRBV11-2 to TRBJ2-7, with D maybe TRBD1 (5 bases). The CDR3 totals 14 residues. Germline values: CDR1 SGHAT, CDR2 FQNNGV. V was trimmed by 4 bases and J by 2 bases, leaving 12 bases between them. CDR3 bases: TGTGCCAGCAGCTACCTGACAGACGCCTACGAGCAGTACTTC. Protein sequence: CASSYLTDAYEQYF.

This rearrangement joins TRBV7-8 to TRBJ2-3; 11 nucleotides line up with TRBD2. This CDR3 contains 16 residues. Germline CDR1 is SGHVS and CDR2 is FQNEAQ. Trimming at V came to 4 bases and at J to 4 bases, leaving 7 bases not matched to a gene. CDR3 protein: CASSSRLAGWADTQYF. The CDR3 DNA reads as TGTGCCAGCAGCTCCCGACTAGCGGGGTGGGCAGATACGCAGTATTTT.

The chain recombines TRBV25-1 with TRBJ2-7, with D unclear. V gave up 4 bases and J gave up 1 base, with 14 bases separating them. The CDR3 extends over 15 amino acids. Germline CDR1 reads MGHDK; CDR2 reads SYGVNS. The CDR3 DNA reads TGTGCCAGCAGTGTATCCGAAGCCCCTTCCTACGAGCAGTACTTC. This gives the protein CASSVSEAPSYEQYF.

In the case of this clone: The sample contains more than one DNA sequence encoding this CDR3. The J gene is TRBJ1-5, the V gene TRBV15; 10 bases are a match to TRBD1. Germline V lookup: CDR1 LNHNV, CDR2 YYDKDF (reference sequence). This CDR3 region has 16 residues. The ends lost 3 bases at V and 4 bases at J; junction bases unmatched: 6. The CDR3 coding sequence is TGTGCCACCAGCAGGGGGGACAGGGGAGGGAATCAGCCCCAGCATTTT. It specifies CATSRGDRGGNQPQHF.